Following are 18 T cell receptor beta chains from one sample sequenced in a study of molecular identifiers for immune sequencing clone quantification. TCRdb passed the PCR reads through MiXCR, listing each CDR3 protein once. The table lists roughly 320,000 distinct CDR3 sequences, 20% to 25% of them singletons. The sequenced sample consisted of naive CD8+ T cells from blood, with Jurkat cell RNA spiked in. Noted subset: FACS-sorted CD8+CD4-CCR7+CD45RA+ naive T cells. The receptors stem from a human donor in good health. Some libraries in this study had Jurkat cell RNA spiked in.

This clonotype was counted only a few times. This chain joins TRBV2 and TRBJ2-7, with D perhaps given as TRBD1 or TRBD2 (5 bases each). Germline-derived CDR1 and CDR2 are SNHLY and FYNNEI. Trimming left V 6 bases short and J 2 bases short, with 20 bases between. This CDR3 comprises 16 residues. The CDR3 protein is CASSKIGAAVPYEQYF. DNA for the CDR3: TGTGCCAGCAGCAAGATCGGGGCAGCCGTACCCTACGAGCAGTACTTC.

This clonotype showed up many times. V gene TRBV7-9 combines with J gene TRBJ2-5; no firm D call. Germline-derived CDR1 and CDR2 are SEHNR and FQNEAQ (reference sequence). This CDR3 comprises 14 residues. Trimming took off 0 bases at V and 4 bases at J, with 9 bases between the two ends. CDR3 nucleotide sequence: TGTGCCAGCAGCTTAGCGGGTTCAATAGAGACCCAGTACTTC. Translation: CASSLAGSIETQYF.

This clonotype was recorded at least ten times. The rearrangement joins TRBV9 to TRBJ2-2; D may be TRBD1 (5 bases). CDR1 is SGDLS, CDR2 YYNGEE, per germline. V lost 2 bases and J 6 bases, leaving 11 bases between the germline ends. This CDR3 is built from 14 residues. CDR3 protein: CASSVWPGSGELFF. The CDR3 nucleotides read TGTGCCAGCAGCGTTTGGCCAGGGTCCGGGGAGCTGTTTTTT.

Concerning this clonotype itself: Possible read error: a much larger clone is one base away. The CDR3 region is CASSFGTTNTDTRYF. The CDR3 DNA is TGTGCCAGCAGCTTTGGGACTACGAACACAGATACGCGGTATTTT. This chain uses TRBV7-2 with TRBJ2-3; 7 bases are shared with TRBD2. CDR3 length: 15 residues. Germline CDR1 SGHTA, CDR2 FQGNSA.

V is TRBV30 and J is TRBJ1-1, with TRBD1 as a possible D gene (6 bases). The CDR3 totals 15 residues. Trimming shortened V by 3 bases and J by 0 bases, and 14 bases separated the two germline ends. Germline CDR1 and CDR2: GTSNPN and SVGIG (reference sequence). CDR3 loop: CAWREGQFMNTEAFF. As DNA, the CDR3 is TGTGCCTGGAGGGAAGGACAGTTCATGAACACTGAAGCTTTCTTT.

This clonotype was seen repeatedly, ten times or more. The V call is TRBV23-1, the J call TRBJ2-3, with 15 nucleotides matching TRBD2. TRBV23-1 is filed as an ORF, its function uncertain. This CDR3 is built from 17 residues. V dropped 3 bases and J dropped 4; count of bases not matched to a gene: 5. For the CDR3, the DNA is TGCGCCAGCAGTCACCACGGACTAGCGGGAGGGGCAGATACGCAGTATTTT. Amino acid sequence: CASSHHGLAGGADTQYF.

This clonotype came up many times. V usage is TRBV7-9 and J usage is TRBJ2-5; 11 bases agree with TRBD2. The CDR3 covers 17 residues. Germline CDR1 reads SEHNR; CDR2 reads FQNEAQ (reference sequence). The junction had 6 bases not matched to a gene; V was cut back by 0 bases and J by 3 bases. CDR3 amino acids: CASSLAVSGGAKETQYF. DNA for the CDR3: TGTGCCAGCAGCTTAGCGGTTAGCGGGGGGGCTAAAGAGACCCAGTACTTC.

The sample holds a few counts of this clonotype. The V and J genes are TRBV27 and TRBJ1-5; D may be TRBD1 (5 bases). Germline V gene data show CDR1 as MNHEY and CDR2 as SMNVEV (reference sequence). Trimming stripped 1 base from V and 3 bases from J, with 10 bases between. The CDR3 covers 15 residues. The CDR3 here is CASSLFPGLNQPQHF. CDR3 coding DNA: TGTGCCAGCAGTTTATTCCCAGGGCTCAATCAGCCCCAGCATTTT.

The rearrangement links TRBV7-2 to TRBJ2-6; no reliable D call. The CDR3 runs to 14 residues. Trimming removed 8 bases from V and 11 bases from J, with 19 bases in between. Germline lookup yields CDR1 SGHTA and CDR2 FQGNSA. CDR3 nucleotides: TGTGCCAGCGGGTTAAGCTCTGGGGTCGACGTCCTGACTTTC. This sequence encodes CASGLSSGVDVLTF.

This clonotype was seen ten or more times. CDR3 sequence: CASSLAGNSYEQYF. CDR3 in DNA: TGCGCCAGCAGCTTGGCCGGCAACTCCTACGAGCAGTACTTC. This chain joins TRBV5-1 and TRBJ2-7; no clear D. The CDR3 has 14 amino acids. Germline-derived CDR1 and CDR2 are SGHRS and YFSETQ. V lost 0 bases, J lost 0 bases, and 7 bases lay in between.

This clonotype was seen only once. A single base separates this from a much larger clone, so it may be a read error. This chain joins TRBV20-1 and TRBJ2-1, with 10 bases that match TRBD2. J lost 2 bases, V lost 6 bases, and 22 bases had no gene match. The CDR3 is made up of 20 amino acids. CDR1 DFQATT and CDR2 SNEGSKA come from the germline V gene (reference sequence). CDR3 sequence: CSATTGTSVNHRPTYNEQFF. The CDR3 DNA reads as TGCAGTGCAACCACCGGGACTAGCGTGAACCACCGCCCAACCTACAATGAGCAGTTCTTC.

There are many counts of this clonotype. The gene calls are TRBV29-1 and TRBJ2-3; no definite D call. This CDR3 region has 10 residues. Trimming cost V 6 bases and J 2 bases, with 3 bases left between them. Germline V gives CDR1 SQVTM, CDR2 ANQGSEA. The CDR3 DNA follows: TGCAGCGTAGACACAGATACGCAGTATTTT. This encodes CSVDTDTQYF.

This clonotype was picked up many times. CDR3 amino acids: CASSLEPGAYEQYF. CDR3 coding DNA: TGCGCCAGCAGCTTGGAGCCAGGGGCCTACGAGCAGTACTTC. V gene TRBV5-1 combines with J gene TRBJ2-7, with D possibly matching TRBD1 (6 bases). V shed 0 bases and J shed 2 bases, with 9 bases lying between them. The length of the CDR3 is 14 residues. Looked up from germline, CDR1 is SGHRS and CDR2 is YFSETQ.

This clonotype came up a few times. In DNA, the CDR3 is TGTGCCAGCAGTGATCCAGATGAAAGGAATCAGCCCCAGCATTTT. This encodes CASSDPDERNQPQHF. This chain links TRBV2 with TRBJ1-5; D gene uncertain. Germline CDR1 and CDR2: SNHLY and FYNNEI. Trimming stripped 3 bases from V and 4 bases from J, with 13 bases between. The CDR3 runs 15 residues.

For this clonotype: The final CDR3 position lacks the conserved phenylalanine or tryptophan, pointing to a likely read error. CDR3 loop: CASSSTGAEAFL. CDR3 DNA: TGCGCCAGCAGTTCTACCGGGGCTGAAGCTTTCCTT. The J gene is TRBJ1-1, the V gene TRBV5-1; D gene uncertain. The V end lost 5 bases, the J end lost 6 bases, and 11 bases lay between the germline ends. The length of the CDR3 is 12 residues. Germline values: CDR1 SGHRS, CDR2 YFSETQ.

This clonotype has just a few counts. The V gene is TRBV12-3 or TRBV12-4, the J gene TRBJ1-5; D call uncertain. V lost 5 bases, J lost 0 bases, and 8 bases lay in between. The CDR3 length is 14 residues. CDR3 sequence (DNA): TGTGCCAGCAGTGTTGCCGATAGCAATCAGCCCCAGCATTTT. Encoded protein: CASSVADSNQPQHF.

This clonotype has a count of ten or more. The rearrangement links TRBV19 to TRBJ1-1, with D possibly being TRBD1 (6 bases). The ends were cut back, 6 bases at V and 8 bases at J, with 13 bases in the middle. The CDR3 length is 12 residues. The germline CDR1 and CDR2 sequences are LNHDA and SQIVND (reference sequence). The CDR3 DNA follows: TGTGCCAGTAGGAGTCCGGGACACGAAGCTTTCTTT. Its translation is CASRSPGHEAFF.

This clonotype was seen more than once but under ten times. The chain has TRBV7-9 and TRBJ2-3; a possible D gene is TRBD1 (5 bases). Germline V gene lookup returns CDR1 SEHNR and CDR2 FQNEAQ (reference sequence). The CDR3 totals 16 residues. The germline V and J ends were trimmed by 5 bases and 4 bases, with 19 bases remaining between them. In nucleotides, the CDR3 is TGTGCCAGCAGCCCACGGTTAGGGGAAGGAGCAGATACGCAGTATTTT. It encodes CASSPRLGEGADTQYF.